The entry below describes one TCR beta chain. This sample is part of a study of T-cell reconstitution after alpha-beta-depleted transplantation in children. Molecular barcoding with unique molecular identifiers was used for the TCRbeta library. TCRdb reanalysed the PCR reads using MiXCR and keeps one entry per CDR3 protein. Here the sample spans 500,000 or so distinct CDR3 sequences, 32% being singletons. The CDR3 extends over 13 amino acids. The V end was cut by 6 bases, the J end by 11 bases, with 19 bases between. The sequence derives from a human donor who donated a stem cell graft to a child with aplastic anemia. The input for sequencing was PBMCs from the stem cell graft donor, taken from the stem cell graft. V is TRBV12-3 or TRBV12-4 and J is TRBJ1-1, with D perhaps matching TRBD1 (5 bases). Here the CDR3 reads CASSLGPLGEAFF. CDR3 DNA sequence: TGTGCCAGCAGCTTGGGACCACTTGGTGAGGCTTTCTTT.